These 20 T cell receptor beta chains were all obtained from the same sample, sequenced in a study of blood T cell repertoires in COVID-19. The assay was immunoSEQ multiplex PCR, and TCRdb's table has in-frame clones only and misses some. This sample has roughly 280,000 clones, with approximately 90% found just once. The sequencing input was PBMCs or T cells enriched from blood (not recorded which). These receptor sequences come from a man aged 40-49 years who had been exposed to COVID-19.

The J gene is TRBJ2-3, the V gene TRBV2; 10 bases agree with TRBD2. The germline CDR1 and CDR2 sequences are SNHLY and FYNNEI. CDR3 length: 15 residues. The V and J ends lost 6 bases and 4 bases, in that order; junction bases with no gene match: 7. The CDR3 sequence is CASRFTSGIPDTQYF. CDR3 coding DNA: TGTGCCAGCAGGTTTACTAGCGGGATACCAGATACGCAGTATTTT. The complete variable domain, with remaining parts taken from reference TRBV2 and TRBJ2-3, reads EPEVTQTPSHQVTQMGQEVILRCVPISNHLYFYWYRQILGQKVEFLVSFYNNEISEKSEIFDDQFSVERPDGSNFTLKIRSTKLEDSAMYFCASRFTSGIPDTQYFGPGTRLTVL.

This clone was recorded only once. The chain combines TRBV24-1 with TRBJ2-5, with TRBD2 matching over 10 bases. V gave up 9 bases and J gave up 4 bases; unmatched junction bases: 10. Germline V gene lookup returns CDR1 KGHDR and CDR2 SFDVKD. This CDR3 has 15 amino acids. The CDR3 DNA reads TGTGCCACCGGGGGGGCTAGCGGGAGTGTAGAGACCCAGTACTTC. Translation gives CATGGASGSVETQYF.

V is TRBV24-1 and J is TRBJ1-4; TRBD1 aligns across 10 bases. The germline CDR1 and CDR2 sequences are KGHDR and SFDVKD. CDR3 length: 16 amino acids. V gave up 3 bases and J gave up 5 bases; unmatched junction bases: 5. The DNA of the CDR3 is TGTGCCACCAGTGATCCCCGGACAGGGGGGAATGAAAAACTGTTTTTT. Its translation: CATSDPRTGGNEKLFF.

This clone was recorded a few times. CDR3 in DNA: TGCGCCAGCAGACAGGGAAGCAATAGCAATCAGCCCCAGCATTTT. This translates into CASRQGSNSNQPQHF. The genes are TRBV5-1 and TRBJ1-5; D may be TRBD1 (6 bases). V was pared by 5 bases and J by 0 bases, with 12 bases between. The germline V gene encodes CDR1 SGHRS and CDR2 YFSETQ. This CDR3 spans 15 amino acids. Complete variable domain (other parts from reference TRBV5-1 and TRBJ1-5): KAGVTQTPRYLIKTRGQQVTLSCSPISGHRSVSWYQQTPGQGLQFLFEYFSETQRNKGNFPGRFSGRQFSNSRSEMNVSTLELGDSALYLCASRQGSNSNQPQHFGDGTRLSIL.

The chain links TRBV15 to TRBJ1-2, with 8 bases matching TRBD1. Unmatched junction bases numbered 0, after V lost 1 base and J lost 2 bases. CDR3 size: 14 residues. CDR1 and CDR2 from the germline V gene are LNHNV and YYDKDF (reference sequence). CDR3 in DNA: TGTGCCACCAGCAGAGGACAGGGGAACTATGGCTACACCTTC. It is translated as CATSRGQGNYGYTF.

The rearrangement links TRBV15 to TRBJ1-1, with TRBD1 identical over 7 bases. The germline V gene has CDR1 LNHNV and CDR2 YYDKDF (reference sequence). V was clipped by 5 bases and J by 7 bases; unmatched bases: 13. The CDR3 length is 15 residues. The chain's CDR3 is CATSGGRGQWGEAFF. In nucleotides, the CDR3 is TGTGCCACCAGCGGGGGTAGGGGGCAGTGGGGTGAAGCTTTCTTT.

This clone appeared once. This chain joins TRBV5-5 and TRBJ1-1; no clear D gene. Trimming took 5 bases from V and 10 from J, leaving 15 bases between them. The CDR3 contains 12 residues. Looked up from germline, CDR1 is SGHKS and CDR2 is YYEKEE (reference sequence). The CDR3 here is CASSVKDRGAFF. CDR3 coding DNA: TGTGCCAGCAGTGTAAAGGACCGGGGAGCTTTCTTT.

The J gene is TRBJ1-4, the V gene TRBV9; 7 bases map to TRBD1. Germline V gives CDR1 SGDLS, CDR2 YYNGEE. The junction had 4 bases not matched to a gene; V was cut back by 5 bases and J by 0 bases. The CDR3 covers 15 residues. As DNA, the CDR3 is TGTGCCAGCAGTGGACAGGAGACAACTAATGAAAAACTGTTTTTT. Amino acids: CASSGQETTNEKLFF.

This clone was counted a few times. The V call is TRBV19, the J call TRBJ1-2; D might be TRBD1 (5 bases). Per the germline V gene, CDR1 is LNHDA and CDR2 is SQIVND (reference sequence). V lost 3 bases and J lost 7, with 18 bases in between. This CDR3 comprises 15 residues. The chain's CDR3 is CASSIGGGSSVGYTF. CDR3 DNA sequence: TGTGCCAGTAGTATCGGGGGAGGGTCATCGGTTGGCTACACCTTC.

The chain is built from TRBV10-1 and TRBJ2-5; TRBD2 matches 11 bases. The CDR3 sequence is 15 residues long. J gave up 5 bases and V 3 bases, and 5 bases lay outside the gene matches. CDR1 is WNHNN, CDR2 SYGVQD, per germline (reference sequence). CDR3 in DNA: TGCGCCAGCAGTGATTTAGCGGGAGGGCCGGAGACCCAGTACTTC. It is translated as CASSDLAGGPETQYF.

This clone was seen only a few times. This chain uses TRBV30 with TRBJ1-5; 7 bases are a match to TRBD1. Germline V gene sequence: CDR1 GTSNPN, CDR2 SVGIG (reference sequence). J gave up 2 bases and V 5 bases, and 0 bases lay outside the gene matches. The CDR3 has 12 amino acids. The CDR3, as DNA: TGTGCCTGGGGACAGGGCAATCAGCCCCAGCATTTT. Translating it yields CAWGQGNQPQHF.

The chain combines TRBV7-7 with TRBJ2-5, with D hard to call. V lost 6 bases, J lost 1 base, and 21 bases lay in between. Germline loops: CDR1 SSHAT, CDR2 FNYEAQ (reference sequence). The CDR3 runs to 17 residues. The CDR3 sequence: CASSPSLNMAVQETQYF. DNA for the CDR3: TGTGCCAGCAGTCCATCCTTAAATATGGCAGTCCAAGAGACCCAGTACTTC.

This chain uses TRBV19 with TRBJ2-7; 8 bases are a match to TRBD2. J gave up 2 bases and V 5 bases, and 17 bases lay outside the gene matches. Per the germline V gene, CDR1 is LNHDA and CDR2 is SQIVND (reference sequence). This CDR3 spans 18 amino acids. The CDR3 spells CASSSATGDSGIPYEQYF. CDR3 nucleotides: TGTGCCAGTAGTTCCGCCACGGGGGATAGCGGGATACCCTACGAGCAGTACTTC.

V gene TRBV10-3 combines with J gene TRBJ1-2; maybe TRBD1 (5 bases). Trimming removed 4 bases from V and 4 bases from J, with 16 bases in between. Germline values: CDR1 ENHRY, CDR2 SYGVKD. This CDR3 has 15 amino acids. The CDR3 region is CAISVDPGKGYGYTF. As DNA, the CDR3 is TGTGCCATCAGTGTGGATCCAGGGAAGGGCTATGGCTACACCTTC.

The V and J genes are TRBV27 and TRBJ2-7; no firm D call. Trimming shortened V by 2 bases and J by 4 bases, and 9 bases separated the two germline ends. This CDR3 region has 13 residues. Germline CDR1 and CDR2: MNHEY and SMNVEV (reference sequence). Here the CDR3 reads CASSLIPGYEQYF. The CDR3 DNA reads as TGTGCCAGCAGTTTAATCCCAGGATACGAGCAGTACTTC.

The CDR3 region has the DNA TGTGCCAGCAGTGGACAGGGACACTATCATGGGATCCTCTATGGCTACACCTTC. Translation gives CASSGQGHYHGILYGYTF. This sequence joins TRBV7-2 and TRBJ1-2; 8 positions agree with TRBD1. Germline V lookup: CDR1 SGHTA, CDR2 FQGNSA. V trimming: 6 bases; J trimming: 4 bases; junction bases outside the gene matches: 19. The CDR3 spans 18 residues.

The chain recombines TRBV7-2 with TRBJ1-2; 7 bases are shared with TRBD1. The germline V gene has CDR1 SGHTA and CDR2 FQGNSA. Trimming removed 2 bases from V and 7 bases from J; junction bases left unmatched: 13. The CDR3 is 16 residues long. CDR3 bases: TGTGCCAGCAGCTTACTAGACACAGGGGCGCACGGTGGCTACACCTTC. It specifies CASSLLDTGAHGGYTF.

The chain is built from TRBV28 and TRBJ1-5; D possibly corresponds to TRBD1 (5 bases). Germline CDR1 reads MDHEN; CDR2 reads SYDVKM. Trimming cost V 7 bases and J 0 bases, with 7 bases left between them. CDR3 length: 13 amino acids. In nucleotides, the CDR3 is TGTGCCAGCAAGGGGAATAGCAATCAGCCCCAGCATTTT. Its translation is CASKGNSNQPQHF.

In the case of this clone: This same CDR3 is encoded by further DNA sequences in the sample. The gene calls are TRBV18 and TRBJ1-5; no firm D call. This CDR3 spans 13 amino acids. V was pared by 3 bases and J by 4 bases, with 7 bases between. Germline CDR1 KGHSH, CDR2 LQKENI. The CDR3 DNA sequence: TGTGCCAGCTCACCCGACAAGAATCAGCCCCAGCATTTT. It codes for CASSPDKNQPQHF.

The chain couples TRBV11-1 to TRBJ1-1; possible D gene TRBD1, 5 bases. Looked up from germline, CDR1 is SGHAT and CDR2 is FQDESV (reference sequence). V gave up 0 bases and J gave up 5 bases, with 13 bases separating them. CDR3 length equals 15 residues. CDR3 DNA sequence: TGTGCCAGCAGCTTAGCTTTCGGGGGTCAAACTGAAGCTTTCTTT. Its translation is CASSLAFGGQTEAFF.